These 20 T cell receptor beta chains originate from one sample sequenced in a study of T-cell reconstitution after alpha-beta-depleted transplantation in children. It was with unique molecular identifiers that the TCRbeta library was prepared. MiXCR, applied by TCRdb to the PCR reads, yields one record per CDR3 protein. The repertoire includes hundreds of thousands of distinct CDR3 sequences, around 7.5% of them detected once, and approximately 6% sits in the top ten. Source: PBMCs, mostly from graft donor cells, taken 180 days after TCRalphabeta/CD19-depleted stem cell transplant. The receptor set was obtained from a male patient between 10 and 17 years old who had a stem cell transplant for acute lymphoblastic leukemia, so the T cells may come from the graft donor.

In regard to this clonotype: A much larger clone differs by one base, so this may be a read error. This chain links TRBV15 with TRBJ2-1; 7 bases align to TRBD2. V dropped 0 bases and J dropped 3; count of bases not matched to a gene: 8. CDR1 LNHNV and CDR2 YYDKDF come from the germline V gene (reference sequence). CDR3 length equals 17 residues. This CDR3 reads CATSRDLGLRCYNEQFF. The CDR3 bases are TGTGCCACCAGCAGAGATCTGGGACTACGTTGCTACAATGAGCAGTTCTTC.

There are many counts of this clonotype. The genes are TRBV20-1 and TRBJ2-3; 9 bases are a match to TRBD1. Germline V gene sequence: CDR1 DFQATT, CDR2 SNEGSKA (reference sequence). CDR3 length: 16 amino acids. Trimming at V came to 6 bases and at J to 2 bases, leaving 12 bases not matched to a gene. CDR3 region: CSARRSQGAYTDTQYF. In nucleotides, the CDR3 is TGCAGTGCCCGGAGATCACAGGGGGCTTACACAGATACGCAGTATTTT.

This clonotype showed up many times. This sequence joins TRBV24-1 and TRBJ2-2; 11 bases map to TRBD1. The CDR3 is 15 amino acids. V was clipped by 3 bases and J by 6 bases; unmatched bases: 2. The germline V gene encodes CDR1 KGHDR and CDR2 SFDVKD. The CDR3 region is CATSDPGQGAGELFF. CDR3 DNA: TGTGCCACCAGTGATCCGGGACAGGGGGCCGGGGAGCTGTTTTTT.

This clonotype was picked up many times. The gene calls are TRBV21-1 and TRBJ2-7; the D call of TRBD2 is as the table states it, not checked on the DNA. TRBV21-1 corresponds to a pseudogene. CDR3 length equals 21 residues. The CDR3 sequence is CASSKGKGIEQPGLVSYEQYF. The CDR3 DNA sequence: TGTGCCAGCAGCAAAGGTAAAGGAATCGAGCAACCGGGACTAGTCAGTTACGAGCAGTACTTC.

This clonotype was counted many times. V gene TRBV20-1 combines with J gene TRBJ1-5; D remains ambiguous. Germline CDR1 reads DFQATT; CDR2 reads SNEGSKA (reference sequence). V lost 3 bases to trimming and J lost 7 bases, with 13 bases between them. CDR3 length: 13 residues. In DNA, the CDR3 is TGCAGTGCTAGGGGAGGGTTTTGGCAGCCCCAGCATTTT. It translates to CSARGGFWQPQHF.

This clonotype was seen many times. One end of the junction is discordant with germline, which a read error may explain. CDR3 in amino acids: CATSGLVLFTGELFF. CDR3 DNA: TGCGCCACCAGCGGGTTGGTCCTATTCACCGGGGAGCTGTTTTTT. The chain carries TRBV5-1 and TRBJ2-2; a possible D gene is TRBD2 (6 bases). This CDR3 has 15 residues. The germline V gene encodes CDR1 SGHRS and CDR2 YFSETQ. The entire variable domain, with the rest obtained from reference TRBV5-1 and TRBJ2-2, is as follows: KAGVTQTPRYLIKTRGQQVTLSCSPISGHRSVSWYQQTPGQGLQFLFEYFSETQRNKGNFPGRFSGRQFSNSRSEMNVSTLELGDSALYLCATSGLVLFTGELFFGEGSRLTVL.

This clonotype was counted ten times or more. CDR3 bases: TGTGCCAGCAGTGAGGTCAGAAACACCGGGGAGCTGTTTTTT. Translated: CASSEVRNTGELFF. V is TRBV6-1 and J is TRBJ2-2, with D uncertain. Germline CDR1 and CDR2: MNHNS and SASEGT. CDR3 length: 14 residues. Trimming removed 3 bases from V and 2 bases from J, with 7 bases in between.

This clonotype occurred many times. CDR3 in amino acids: CASSLIVCCGPGELFF. The CDR3 coding sequence is TGTGCCAGCAGCTTAATTGTCTGTTGTGGTCCCGGGGAGCTGTTTTTT. V and J are TRBV7-2 and TRBJ2-2; no clear D gene. This CDR3 contains 16 residues. V dropped 2 bases and J dropped 6 bases, with 16 bases sitting between them. The germline CDR1 and CDR2 sequences are SGHTA and FQGNSA.

To note about this clonotype: A much larger clone is a single base away; this may be a read error. The V call is TRBV21-1, the J call TRBJ2-1. TRBV21-1 corresponds to a pseudogene. The CDR3 is 12 residues long. The DNA of the CDR3 is TGTGCCAGCAGCAAATGGTGGGATGAGCAGTTCTTC. Encoded protein: CASSKWWDEQFF.

In its sample, this clonotype was seen many times. The chain employs TRBV6-1 and TRBJ2-1; possible D gene TRBD2, 5 bases. V shed 5 bases and J shed 3 bases, with 14 bases lying between them. The germline gives CDR1 MNHNS, CDR2 SASEGT. This CDR3 has 15 amino acids. The CDR3: CASSPLSGVYNEQFF. CDR3 DNA sequence: TGTGCCAGCAGTCCACTCAGCGGAGTCTACAATGAGCAGTTCTTC.

This clonotype has ten or more counts. The chain employs TRBV4-2 and TRBJ2-2; D ambiguous. The CDR3 is made up of 14 amino acids. V was cut by 0 bases and J by 7 bases, with 9 bases left in between. Per the germline V gene, CDR1 is LGHNA and CDR2 is YNFKEQ. CDR3 DNA sequence: TGTGCCAGCAGCCAAGATTGGAAGGTCGGGGAGCTGTTTTTT. This sequence encodes CASSQDWKVGELFF.

This clonotype was counted at least ten times. This rearrangement joins TRBV27 to TRBJ2-2, with D unclear. The CDR3 is 16 amino acids. Trimming took off 2 bases at V and 1 base at J, with 11 bases between the two ends. CDR1 MNHEY and CDR2 SMNVEV come from the germline V gene (reference sequence). CDR3 residues: CASSLKPTLNTGELFF. Here the CDR3 DNA reads TGTGCCAGCAGTTTAAAACCAACCTTGAACACCGGGGAGCTGTTTTTT.

This clonotype was recorded many times. The genes are TRBV28 and TRBJ1-3; tentative D call: TRBD1 (6 bases). The V gene lost 6 bases and the J gene lost 0 bases, with 9 bases spanning the gap. The CDR3 sequence is 14 residues long. Germline-derived CDR1 and CDR2 are MDHEN and SYDVKM. CDR3 loop: CASRRQVSGNTIYF. The CDR3 bases are TGTGCCAGCAGGCGACAGGTCTCTGGAAACACCATATATTTT.

Remarks on this clonotype: With a much larger clone just one base away, this may be a read error. The chain couples TRBV12-3 or TRBV12-4 to TRBJ1-6; the D is unclear. The CDR3 contains 15 residues. V was shortened by 7 bases and J by 6 bases, with 16 bases between the two germline ends. CDR3 sequence reads: CASTTHDGVNSPLHF. In DNA form, the CDR3 reads TGTGCCAGCACCACCCACGACGGGGTTAATTCACCCCTCCACTTT.

V usage is TRBV12-3 or TRBV12-4 and J usage is TRBJ2-2, with 9 positions matching TRBD2. CDR3 length equals 15 residues. J lost 4 bases, V lost 7 bases, and 7 bases had no gene match. The CDR3 region is CASNNGLATTGELFF. The CDR3 DNA follows: TGTGCCAGCAATAACGGACTAGCGACCACCGGGGAGCTGTTTTTT.

This clonotype has a count of ten or more. This rearrangement joins TRBV20-1 to TRBJ2-5; D gene ambiguous. Between the trimmed V and J ends, which lost 1 base and 2 bases, there was a span of 11 bases. Germline lookup yields CDR1 DFQATT and CDR2 SNEGSKA (reference sequence). This CDR3 has 14 residues. This CDR3 is CSARVVAAQETQYF. As DNA, the CDR3 is TGCAGTGCTAGAGTGGTCGCAGCTCAAGAGACCCAGTACTTC.

This clonotype was recorded many times. The chain has TRBV5-8 and TRBJ2-3, with TRBD2 matching 9 bases. The CDR3 runs 17 residues. V was pared by 0 bases and J by 7 bases, with 12 bases of the junction left unmatched. Germline V CDR1 and CDR2: SGHTS, YDEGEE. CDR3 sequence: CASSLGPGLAGQYTQYF. CDR3 DNA: TGTGCCAGCAGCTTGGGACCGGGACTAGCCGGACAGTATACGCAGTATTTT.

This clonotype was found many times. This chain connects TRBV12-3 or TRBV12-4 to TRBJ2-7, with 11 bases fitting TRBD2. V shed 6 bases, J shed 3 bases, and the junction held 1 base outside the gene matches. This CDR3 comprises 13 residues. As DNA, the CDR3 is TGTGCCAGCAGGGGGACTAGCGGCTACGAGCAGTACTTC. Its translation is CASRGTSGYEQYF.

This clonotype was detected ten times or more. The chain combines TRBV5-1 with TRBJ1-1; D not certain. The V end was cut by 4 bases, the J end by 4 bases, with 14 bases between. This CDR3 has 14 residues. Looked up from germline, CDR1 is SGHRS and CDR2 is YFSETQ. The CDR3 spells CASSPDGRATEAFF. In DNA form, the CDR3 reads TGCGCCAGCAGCCCGGATGGGAGGGCCACTGAAGCTTTCTTT.

This clonotype was counted at least ten times. The chain uses TRBV5-1 and TRBJ1-5, with D uncertain. Deletions cut 1 base from V and 6 bases from J, with 14 bases between. The CDR3 totals 15 residues. Looked up from germline, CDR1 is SGHRS and CDR2 is YFSETQ. The CDR3, as DNA: TGCGCCAGCAGCTTGACGGTTGGGGTGGGTCAGCCCCAGCATTTT. This codes for CASSLTVGVGQPQHF.